These T cell receptor beta chains were read from a single sample in a study of CXCR3-negative and CXCR3-positive naive CD8 T cells. From its re-call of the 5' RACE reads, TCRdb lists each CDR3 protein once, without DNA. The sample has 35,000 to 45,000 distinct CDR3 sequences; the top ten hold around 2%. Sequencing input: naive CXCR3- CD8+ T cells from blood. The source is a human donor in good health. Some clones in this sample may be carry-over from other donors' samples. Both conserved end residues are part of each CDR3.

v_call	j_call	cdr3_aa
TRBV4-3	TRBJ2-7	CASSQDLGQVRDYEQYF
TRBV29-1	TRBJ2-7	CSVVERGGYEQYF
TRBV12-3/TRBV12-4	TRBJ2-1	CASSDYLGTGSNEQFF
TRBV12-3/TRBV12-4	TRBJ2-7	CASRGLAGEQYF
TRBV29-1	TRBJ1-2	CSVEDPDRAPSYTF
TRBV6-1	TRBJ2-2	CASRATSSPLEFF
TRBV29-1	TRBJ2-7	CSVMSGTESYEQYF
TRBV5-6	TRBJ2-7	CASSLGGTVSYEQYF
TRBV28	TRBJ1-6	CASSLSTVSATSPLHF
TRBV6-1	TRBJ2-1	CASREKTTGNSYNEQFF
TRBV15	TRBJ1-3	CATSRASSSGNTIYF
TRBV7-9	TRBJ2-7	CASSGPGIHEQYF
TRBV12-3/TRBV12-4	TRBJ1-2	CASSAGTLAGYTF
TRBV29-1	TRBJ2-7	CSAAGQSYEQYF
TRBV27	TRBJ2-7	CASSFRGPAYEQYF
TRBV5-6	TRBJ2-5	CASSFWTEETQYF
TRBV11-3	TRBJ2-7	CASSLFLTPYEQYF
TRBV7-7	TRBJ1-6	CASSPTGQGDSPLHF
TRBV6-6	TRBJ2-2	CASSLESTGELFF
TRBV3-1	TRBJ1-3	CASSQDWRPPSNTIYF
TRBV29-1	TRBJ2-1	CSVEGVAGSSYNEQFF
TRBV28	TRBJ2-2	CASSYSPARRDTGELFF